Below, one T cell receptor (beta chain) is given with its context. Its antigen is currently unknown. This entry comes from a study of T cell responses to AZD1222 COVID-19 vaccine. Generated by immunoSEQ multiplex PCR, the TCRdb table keeps only in-frame clones and is missing some. This table has about 160,000 clones, 70% to 90% appearing once. The CDR3 extends over 14 amino acids. Germline V gene lookup returns CDR1 LGHDT and CDR2 YNNKEL (reference sequence). V was pared by 2 bases and J by 4 bases, with 6 bases between. General observations from the study: White British people made up most donors, females outnumbered males, and clonal diversity was possibly underestimated.

V usage is TRBV3-1 (or the pseudogene TRBV3-2) and J usage is TRBJ1-6, with unresolved D. The source of this sequence is an adult who received the AZD1222 COVID-19 vaccine. The specimen was peripheral blood, collected 28 days after the second AZD1222 dose. CDR3: CASSQIRYNSPLHF. The DNA for the CDR3 is TGTGCCAGCAGCCAAATCAGGTATAATTCACCCCTCCACTTT.